Listed below are T cell receptor beta chains from one sample, sequenced in a study of T cell repertoires in cytomegalovirus infection. MiXCR was run by TCRdb on the reads, yielding one entry per CDR3 protein. The data contain tens of thousands of distinct CDR3 sequences, 20% to 25% of them seen just once; the ten biggest clones take up around 70%. These receptors' antigens are unknown. The source material was CD8+ T cells from cultured PBMCs, sampled from culture after CMV antigen stimulation. These receptors were obtained from a human donor in good health (CMV status not recorded). Some clones in this sample may be carry-over from other donors' samples. Each CDR3 is given with its conserved first and last residue. A D gene is named only where the DNA matches it firmly. Clone size is stated in some rows and not others, as once, few, many or a class when expanded.

D: .
V: TRBV2
J: TRBJ2-1
size: few
DNA: TGTGCCAGCAGGTCCGGCGGAAGCTCCTACAATGAGCAGTTCTTC
CDR3: CASRSGGSSYNEQFF

D: TRBD1
V: TRBV7-2
J: TRBJ1-2
size: .
DNA: TGTGCCAGCAGCTCCCGACAGGGGCTCGATGGCTACACCTTC
CDR3: CASSSRQGLDGYTF

D: .
V: TRBV7-2
J: TRBJ1-2
size: .
DNA: TGTGCCAGCAGCAGTCCAGGGGACTATGGCTACACCTTC
CDR3: CASSSPGDYGYTF

D: .
V: TRBV20-1
J: TRBJ1-5
size: .
DNA: TGCAGTGCTAGAGATGAAGGAACCGATAGCAATCAGCCCCAGCATTTT
CDR3: CSARDEGTDSNQPQHF

D: .
V: TRBV7-9
J: TRBJ2-7
size: many
DNA: TGTGCCAGCAGTCCAGGGACCTACGAGCAGTACTTC
CDR3: CASSPGTYEQYF

D: TRBD2
V: TRBV9
J: TRBJ2-3
size: many
DNA: TGTGCCAGCAGCCCCCAAGCGGGGGGGCTAGAAGATACGCAGTATTTT
CDR3: CASSPQAGGLEDTQYF

D: .
V: TRBV12-3/TRBV12-4
J: TRBJ1-1
size: few
DNA: TGTGCCAGCAGCCCCCCACAGGGTAGGATAGCTGAAGCTTTCTTT
CDR3: CASSPPQGRIAEAFF

D: .
V: TRBV11-2
J: TRBJ2-2
size: .
DNA: TGTGCCAGCAGCTTCCCGGTAGTCCCAGGGGACACCGGGGAGCTGTTTTTT
CDR3: CASSFPVVPGDTGELFF

D: .
V: TRBV18
J: TRBJ1-6
size: .
DNA: TGTGCCAGCTCAACAATGGAAATGACAGGAGACGTCCACTTT
CDR3: CASSTMEMTGDVHF

D: .
V: TRBV7-9
J: TRBJ2-5
size: .
DNA: TGTGCCAGCAGCCAATGGGAGACCCAGTACTTC
CDR3: CASSQWETQYF

D: .
V: TRBV19
J: TRBJ1-1
size: few
DNA: TGTGCCAGTAGTTTGGGGGACATGAACACTGAAGCTTTCTTT
CDR3: CASSLGDMNTEAFF

D: TRBD1
V: TRBV12-3/TRBV12-4
J: TRBJ2-1
size: few
DNA: TGTGCCAGCAGTTTAGTACCGGGACAGGGGGCTGATGAGCAGTTCTTC
CDR3: CASSLVPGQGADEQFF

D: .
V: TRBV14
J: TRBJ2-3
size: few
DNA: TGTGCCAGCAGCCAATTCGCCGGGGAGCCTTCAGATACGCAGTATTTT
CDR3: CASSQFAGEPSDTQYF

D: .
V: TRBV6-1
J: TRBJ2-7
size: .
DNA: TGTGCCAGCAGTGACCGGGGCTCCTACGAGCAGTACTTC
CDR3: CASSDRGSYEQYF

D: .
V: TRBV7-9
J: TRBJ2-2
size: .
DNA: TGTGCCAGCAGCCCCCCCCAAAGAGGGGAGCTGTTTTTT
CDR3: CASSPPQRGELFF

D: .
V: TRBV7-2
J: TRBJ2-3
size: .
DNA: TGTGCCAGCAGCCTACTAGCTGGGCCGCGAGATACGCAGTATTTT
CDR3: CASSLLAGPRDTQYF

D: .
V: TRBV12-5
J: TRBJ1-2
size: .
DNA: TGTGCTAGTGGTTTCCCTCATGTCTTC
CDR3: CASGFPHVF

D: .
V: TRBV5-1
J: TRBJ1-4
size: .
DNA: TGCGCCAGCAGCTTGGAAGGGGGAGTTGGTGAAAAACTGTTTTTT
CDR3: CASSLEGGVGEKLFF

D: .
V: TRBV4-3
J: TRBJ1-1
size: .
DNA: TGCGCCAGCAGCCTCGGACAGATGAACACTGAAGCTTTCTTT
CDR3: CASSLGQMNTEAFF

D: TRBD1
V: TRBV12-3/TRBV12-4
J: TRBJ1-5
size: few
DNA: TGTGCCAGCAGTTCGGACAGGGAGGCCGACGGTATCAATCAGCCCCAGCATTTT
CDR3: CASSSDREADGINQPQHF

D: .
V: TRBV7-2
J: TRBJ1-4
size: many
DNA: TGTGCCAGCAGCTTCGGGACGAAGGGTGAAAAACTGTTTTTT
CDR3: CASSFGTKGEKLFF

D: TRBD1
V: TRBV19
J: TRBJ2-3
size: .
DNA: TGTGCCAGTAGTATAGGGGACAGGGCTAGGAATACGCAGTATTTT
CDR3: CASSIGDRARNTQYF

D: .
V: TRBV7-6
J: TRBJ2-1
size: .
DNA: TGTGCCAGCAGTCCTGTCTTAGGGGACAATGAGCAGTTCTTC
CDR3: CASSPVLGDNEQFF

D: .
V: TRBV4-1
J: TRBJ2-2
size: .
DNA: TGCGCCAGCAGCCAAGCTCCGGGTCAGAATTACACCGGGGAGCTGTTTTTT
CDR3: CASSQAPGQNYTGELFF

D: .
V: TRBV12-3/TRBV12-4
J: TRBJ2-3
size: few
DNA: TGTGCCAGCAGTTTTATACCCTCGGATGGCACAGATACGCAGTATTTT
CDR3: CASSFIPSDGTDTQYF

D: TRBD1
V: TRBV7-3
J: TRBJ2-1
size: many
DNA: TGTGCCACCTACGAAGGGCAGGGGGCGCTTTGGAATGAGCAGTTCTTC
CDR3: CATYEGQGALWNEQFF

D: .
V: TRBV28
J: TRBJ1-6
size: medium-sized
DNA: TGTGCCAGCACCAGGGCGGATGTGAATTCACCCCTCCACTTT
CDR3: CASTRADVNSPLHF

D: .
V: TRBV6-2/TRBV6-3
J: TRBJ2-5
size: .
DNA: TGTGCCAGCAGTCACGAGTTGCGGGAGACCCAGTACTTC
CDR3: CASSHELRETQYF

D: .
V: TRBV14
J: TRBJ1-1
size: .
DNA: TGTGCCAGCAGCCTGAGAGGGGGGATGAACACTGAAGCTTTCTTT
CDR3: CASSLRGGMNTEAFF

D: TRBD2
V: TRBV7-8
J: TRBJ2-6
size: .
DNA: TGTGCCCTCGGGGGGAGGACTGGGGCCAACGTCCTGACTTTC
CDR3: CALGGRTGANVLTF

D: .
V: TRBV5-6
J: TRBJ1-6
size: few
DNA: TGTGCCAGCAGCTCCCGGGACCTTTACGGCTCACCCCTCCACTTT
CDR3: CASSSRDLYGSPLHF

D: TRBD1
V: TRBV12-3/TRBV12-4
J: TRBJ2-1
size: few
DNA: TGTGCCAGCACCTGGACAGGGAGCTCCTACAATGAGCAGTTCTTC
CDR3: CASTWTGSSYNEQFF

D: .
V: TRBV6-1
J: TRBJ1-5
size: few
DNA: TGTGCCAGCAGTGAAGACACCGTTTATAGCAATCAGCCCCAGCATTTT
CDR3: CASSEDTVYSNQPQHF

D: TRBD1
V: TRBV7-2
J: TRBJ1-5
size: .
DNA: TGTGCCAGCAGCTTAGTAACAGGGGAGAGGAGGGCCCAGCATTTT
CDR3: CASSLVTGERRAQHF

D: .
V: TRBV5-4
J: TRBJ2-7
size: .
DNA: TGTGCCAGCAGCTTGGGTTGGGGAGAGCGATACGAGCAGTACTTC
CDR3: CASSLGWGERYEQYF

D: .
V: TRBV11-2
J: TRBJ2-5
size: .
DNA: TGTGCCAGCAGCTTAGTTGCGCTAGACCAAGAGACCCAGTACTTC
CDR3: CASSLVALDQETQYF

D: .
V: TRBV7-6
J: TRBJ1-2
size: few
DNA: TGTGCCAGCAGCTTAGGTGGGGCTGGCTACACCTTC
CDR3: CASSLGGAGYTF

D: .
V: TRBV9
J: TRBJ1-2
size: few
DNA: TGTGCCAGCAGCGACCGGGATTTTAACTATGGCTACACCTTC
CDR3: CASSDRDFNYGYTF

D: .
V: TRBV12-3/TRBV12-4
J: TRBJ1-2
size: .
DNA: TGTGCCAGCAGTCCCCAGTGGGCAGGGGCGGGTGGCTACACCTTC
CDR3: CASSPQWAGAGGYTF

D: .
V: TRBV7-9
J: TRBJ2-7
size: .
DNA: TGTGCCAGCAGCACCACCCGGGACGGGACTTACGAGCAGTACTTC
CDR3: CASSTTRDGTYEQYF

D: .
V: TRBV6-6
J: TRBJ2-7
size: .
DNA: TGTGCCAGCAGTTTCCGGGACCCCAGCTCCTACGAGCAGTACTTC
CDR3: CASSFRDPSSYEQYF

D: .
V: TRBV7-8
J: TRBJ2-7
size: few
DNA: TGTGCCAGCAGTGCGGACAGCCCCTACGAGCAGTACTTC
CDR3: CASSADSPYEQYF

D: TRBD1
V: TRBV7-8
J: TRBJ2-5
size: medium-sized
DNA: TGTGCCAGCAGCGCATGGGACAGACCTCTAACCCAGTACTTC
CDR3: CASSAWDRPLTQYF

D: .
V: TRBV6-1
J: TRBJ1-3
size: few
DNA: TGTGCCAGCAGTGAATTGCAGGGGTCTTCTCTGGCAAACACCATATATTTT
CDR3: CASSELQGSSLANTIYF

D: TRBD1
V: TRBV4-2
J: TRBJ2-1
size: .
DNA: TGTGCCAGCAGCCAAGAAAAGGGGACAGGAGCCTACAATGAGCAGTTCTTC
CDR3: CASSQEKGTGAYNEQFF

D: .
V: TRBV7-6
J: TRBJ2-3
size: few
DNA: TGTGCCAGCAGCTTAGGTCCGGGGGGCAACGCAGATACGCAGTATTTT
CDR3: CASSLGPGGNADTQYF

D: .
V: TRBV11-2
J: TRBJ2-3
size: .
DNA: TGTGCCAGCAGCTTCGGACCTAGCACAGATACGCAGTATTTT
CDR3: CASSFGPSTDTQYF

D: .
V: TRBV6-1
J: TRBJ1-4
size: few
DNA: TGTGCCAGCAGGGCCGGAGGGTCTTGGGAAAAACTGTTTTTT
CDR3: CASRAGGSWEKLFF

D: .
V: TRBV7-2
J: TRBJ2-7
size: .
DNA: TGTGCCAGCAGCTTCCCCCGGGACGCTAGCTCCTACGAGCAGTACTTC
CDR3: CASSFPRDASSYEQYF

D: .
V: TRBV11-2
J: TRBJ2-5
size: few
DNA: TGTGCCAGCAGCTTAGGGGCGGGGCTACAAGAGACCCAGTACTTC
CDR3: CASSLGAGLQETQYF

D: .
V: TRBV7-6
J: TRBJ1-1
size: few
DNA: TGTGCCAGCAGCTTAGGGGACGGGCGGACTGAAGCTTTCTTT
CDR3: CASSLGDGRTEAFF

D: .
V: TRBV7-2
J: TRBJ2-7
size: .
DNA: TGTGCCAGCAGCCCGGAGACCTACGAGCAGTACTTC
CDR3: CASSPETYEQYF

D: .
V: TRBV28
J: TRBJ1-1
size: few
DNA: TGTGCCAGCAGTGAAGACAGGTTGAACACTGAAGCTTTCTTT
CDR3: CASSEDRLNTEAFF

D: .
V: TRBV12-3/TRBV12-4
J: TRBJ2-7
size: many
DNA: TGTGCCAGCAGTTTAGCGCTGGGGAGAACCAACTACGAGCAGTACTTC
CDR3: CASSLALGRTNYEQYF

D: .
V: TRBV7-2
J: TRBJ2-3
size: few
DNA: TGTGCCAGCCCTGGTGGGGACGGGAGCACAGATACGCAGTATTTT
CDR3: CASPGGDGSTDTQYF